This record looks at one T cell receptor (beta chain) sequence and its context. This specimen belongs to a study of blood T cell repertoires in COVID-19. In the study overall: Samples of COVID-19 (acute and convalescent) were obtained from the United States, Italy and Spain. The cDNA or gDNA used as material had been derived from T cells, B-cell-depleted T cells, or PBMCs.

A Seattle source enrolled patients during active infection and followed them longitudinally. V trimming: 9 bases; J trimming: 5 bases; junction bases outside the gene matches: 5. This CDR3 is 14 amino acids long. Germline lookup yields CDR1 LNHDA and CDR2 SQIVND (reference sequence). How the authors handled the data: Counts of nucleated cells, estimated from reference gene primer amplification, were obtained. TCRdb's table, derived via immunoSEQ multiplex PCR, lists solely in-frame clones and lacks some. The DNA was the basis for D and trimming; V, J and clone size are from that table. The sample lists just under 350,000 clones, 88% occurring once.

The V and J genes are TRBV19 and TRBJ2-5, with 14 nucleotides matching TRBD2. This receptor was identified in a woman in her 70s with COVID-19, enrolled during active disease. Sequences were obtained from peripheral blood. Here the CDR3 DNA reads TGTGCCAGCAGGACTAGCGGGGGGAGTGAGACCCAGTACTTC. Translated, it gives CASRTSGGSETQYF.